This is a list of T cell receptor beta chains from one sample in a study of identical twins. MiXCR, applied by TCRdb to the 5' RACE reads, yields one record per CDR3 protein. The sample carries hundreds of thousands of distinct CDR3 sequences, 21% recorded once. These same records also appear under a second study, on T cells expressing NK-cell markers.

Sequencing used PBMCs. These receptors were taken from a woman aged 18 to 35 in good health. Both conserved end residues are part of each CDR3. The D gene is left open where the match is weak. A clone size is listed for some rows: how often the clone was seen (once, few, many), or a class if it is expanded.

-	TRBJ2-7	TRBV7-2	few	CASSLRGPGREQYF	TGTGCCAGCAGCTTGCGGGGCCCAGGTCGGGAGCAGTACTTC
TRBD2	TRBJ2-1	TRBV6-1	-	CASSKAGGINEQFF	TGTGCCAGCAGCAAGGCGGGAGGGATCAATGAGCAGTTCTTC
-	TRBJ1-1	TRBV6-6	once	CASSYGYTEAFF	TGTGCCAGCAGTTATGGATACACTGAAGCTTTCTTT
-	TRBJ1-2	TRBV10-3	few	CAISEAGQIYGYTF	TGTGCCATCAGTGAGGCTGGACAGATCTATGGCTACACCTTC
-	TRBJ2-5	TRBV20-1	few	CSARDGGKREAQYF	TGCAGTGCTAGAGATGGGGGCAAAAGAGAAGCCCAGTACTTC
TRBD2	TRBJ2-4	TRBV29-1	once	CSVEDRSGGAPGMVKNIQYF	TGCAGCGTTGAAGATCGAAGCGGGGGGGCTCCTGGGATGGTTAAGAACATTCAGTACTTC
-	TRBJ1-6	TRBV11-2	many	CASSGAGGNSPLHF	TGTGCCAGCAGTGGGGCGGGAGGAAATTCACCCCTCCACTTT
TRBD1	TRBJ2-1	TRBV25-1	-	CASNTGDNEQFF	TGTGCCAGCAACACAGGGGACAATGAGCAGTTCTTC
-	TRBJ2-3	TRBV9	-	CASSDGTDTQYF	TGTGCCAGCAGCGACGGCACAGATACGCAGTATTTT
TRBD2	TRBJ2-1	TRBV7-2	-	CASSTPPREVNNEQFF	TGTGCCAGCAGCACACCCCCTCGGGAGGTTAACAATGAGCAGTTCTTC
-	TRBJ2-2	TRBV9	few	CASSTRMTTGELFF	TGTGCCAGCAGCACTCGGATGACCACCGGGGAGCTGTTTTTT
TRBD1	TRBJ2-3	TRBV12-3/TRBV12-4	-	CASAIGGADTQYF	TGTGCCAGTGCGATAGGGGGCGCAGATACGCAGTATTTT
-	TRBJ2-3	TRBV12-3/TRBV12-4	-	CASSLNPALYTDTQYF	TGTGCCAGCAGTCTCAACCCAGCGTTATACACAGATACGCAGTATTTT
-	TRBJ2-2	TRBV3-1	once	CASSQDLLPRELFF	TGTGCCAGCAGCCAAGATCTCCTGCCCCGGGAGCTGTTTTTT
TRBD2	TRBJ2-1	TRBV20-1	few	CSAKGLAGFEQFF	TGCAGTGCTAAAGGACTAGCGGGATTTGAGCAGTTCTTC
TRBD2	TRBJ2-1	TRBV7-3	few	CASRTTQRDNNEQFF	TGTGCCAGCAGAACTACGCAGCGGGATAACAATGAGCAGTTCTTC
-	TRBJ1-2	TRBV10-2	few	CASSDDRGGSYGYTF	TGCGCCAGCAGTGACGATAGGGGCGGAAGCTATGGCTACACCTTC
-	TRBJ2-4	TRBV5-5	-	CASSSADREVDIQYF	TGTGCCAGCAGCTCCGCAGATAGGGAGGTTGACATTCAGTACTTC
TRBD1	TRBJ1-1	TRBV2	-	CASRHASGGNGEAFF	TGTGCCAGCAGACACGCCTCAGGGGGCAATGGTGAAGCTTTCTTT
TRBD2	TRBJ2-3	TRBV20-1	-	CSAKMTSGNTDTQYF	TGCAGTGCTAAAATGACTAGCGGAAACACAGATACGCAGTATTTT
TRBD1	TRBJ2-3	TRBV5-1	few	CASSFMGQTDTQYF	TGCGCCAGCAGCTTCATGGGACAGACAGATACGCAGTATTTT
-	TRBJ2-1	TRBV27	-	CASSGPGFPYNEQFF	TGTGCCAGCAGCGGTCCGGGGTTCCCCTACAATGAGCAGTTCTTC
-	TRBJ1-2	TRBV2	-	CASSEETGYGYTF	TGTGCCAGCAGTGAAGAAACAGGGTATGGCTACACCTTC
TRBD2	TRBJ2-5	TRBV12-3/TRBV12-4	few	CASSSRGDSQETQYF	TGTGCCAGCAGTTCGCGGGGGGACTCCCAGGAGACCCAGTACTTC
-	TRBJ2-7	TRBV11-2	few	CASSMGSYEQYF	TGTGCCAGCAGCATGGGGTCCTACGAGCAGTACTTC
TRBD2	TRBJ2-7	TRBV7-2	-	CASIGPSGSSYEQYF	TGTGCCAGCATTGGGCCTAGCGGTTCTTCCTACGAGCAGTACTTC
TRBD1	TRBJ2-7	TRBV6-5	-	CASSYSRGLGEQYF	TGTGCCAGCAGTTACTCGAGGGGGCTAGGCGAGCAGTACTTC
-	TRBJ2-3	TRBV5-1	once	CASSYSGGLTDTQYF	TGCGCCAGCAGCTACTCTGGAGGACTCACAGATACGCAGTATTTT
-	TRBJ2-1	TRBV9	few	CASSVASSGGVYNEQFF	TGTGCCAGCAGCGTAGCTAGTAGCGGTGGGGTGTACAATGAGCAGTTCTTC
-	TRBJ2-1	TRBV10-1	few	CASSAQLGNNEQFF	TGCGCCAGCAGTGCTCAACTAGGGAACAATGAGCAGTTCTTC
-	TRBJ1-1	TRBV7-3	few	CASSSQGPGNTEAFF	TGTGCCAGCAGCTCCCAGGGGCCGGGGAACACTGAAGCTTTCTTT
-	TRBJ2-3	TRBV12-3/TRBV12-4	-	CASSSGPPATDTQYF	TGTGCCAGCAGTTCCGGGCCCCCCGCCACAGATACGCAGTATTTT
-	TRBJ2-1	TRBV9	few	CASSVWGRSYNEQFF	TGTGCCAGCAGCGTATGGGGTCGCTCCTACAATGAGCAGTTCTTC
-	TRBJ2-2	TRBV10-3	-	CAISGSIDGELFF	TGTGCCATCAGTGGTTCCATAGACGGGGAGCTGTTTTTT
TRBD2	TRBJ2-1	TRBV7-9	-	CASSLGLRGRKNNEQFF	TGTGCCAGCAGCTTGGGACTACGCGGGAGAAAGAACAATGAGCAGTTCTTC
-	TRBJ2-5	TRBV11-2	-	CASSPGQTETQYF	TGTGCCAGCAGCCCTGGGCAGACAGAGACCCAGTACTTC
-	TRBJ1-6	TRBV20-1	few	CSATQVINPYNSPLHF	TGCAGTGCTACACAGGTTATAAATCCCTATAATTCACCCCTCCACTTT
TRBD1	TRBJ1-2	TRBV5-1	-	CASRYQGASDGYTF	TGCGCCAGCAGATACCAGGGGGCGTCTGATGGCTACACCTTC
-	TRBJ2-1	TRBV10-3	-	CASTARVNEQFF	TGTGCCAGCACAGCCAGGGTCAATGAGCAGTTCTTC
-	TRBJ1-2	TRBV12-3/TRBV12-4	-	CASTQLGGYTF	TGTGCCAGCACCCAGTTGGGGGGCTACACCTTC
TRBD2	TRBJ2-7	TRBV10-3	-	CAISGLAGGYEQYF	TGTGCCATCAGTGGACTAGCGGGAGGGTACGAGCAGTACTTC
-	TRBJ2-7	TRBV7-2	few	CASSLVIMDSGYEQYF	TGTGCCAGCAGCTTAGTTATTATGGACAGTGGCTACGAGCAGTACTTC
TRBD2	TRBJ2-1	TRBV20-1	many	CSAREASGSGNEQFF	TGCAGTGCTAGAGAAGCTAGCGGGAGTGGAAATGAGCAGTTCTTC